This TCR beta chain comes out of a study of T cells in Graves' hyperthyroidism and ophthalmopathy (dated by TCRdb to about 2019). Notes on the research overall: Peripheral blood samples were taken at the time of initial diagnosis, prior to any treatment. The approximately 97 discovery patients were randomly divided into training and test sets at a 7:3 ratio. Prospective prediction of ophthalmopathy was tested in an independent validation cohort consisting of 18 hyperthyroidism patients and some 15 patients who later progressed to ophthalmopathy. The paper describes TCR Vbeta CDR3 sequencing of roughly 130 peripheral blood samples, made up of around 41 ophthalmopathy patients, 70 to 75 hyperthyroidism patients and 17 progressor patients. A discovery cohort of about 100 patients, fewer than 50 with Graves' ophthalmopathy and 55 to 60 with stable Graves' hyperthyroidism, was used to find distinguishing TCR V-J signatures. After sampling, hyperthyroidism patients received methimazole starting at 30 mg daily, and ophthalmopathy patients received high-dose intravenous methylprednisolone. The study also compared thyroid tissue and blood T-cell repertoires from about 6 Graves' hyperthyroidism patients.

This clonotype has at least ten counts. Its cognate antigen has yet to be identified. Within one base of it there is no much larger clone, and no base qualities were kept. TCR beta CDR3 regions were amplified from RNA transcripts. A first-round RT-PCR of the TCR CDR3 used the HTBI primer set with the Qiagen OneStep RT-PCR kit. A second multiplex PCR round built the libraries, followed by size selection and purification. Paired-end sequencing of the libraries was performed with 100 bp reads on an Illumina HiSeq2000. As for the authors' bioinformatics: Raw data were processed with SOAPnuke, discarding reads with adapters, uncalled bases, mean Phred below 15, or no exact constant-primer or identifier match. COPE v1.2.5 was used to merge the high-quality paired reads, and each unique nucleotide sequence was defined as a clonotype. MiTCR v1.1 was used to align the clonotypes against IMGT TRBV, TRBD and TRBJ reference segments. Analysis was restricted to V-J combinations with a frequency above 0.0001, which covered 98% to 99.2% of repertoires. The TCS score was defined as the ratio of F50 (clonal expansion) to E x V (chaos), calculated using BLOSUM62-based TCRdist between CDR3 peptides within each V-J. Welch's t-statistics and random forest reduced 450 to 600 V-J features to about 12, which were used in a naive Bayes classifier (R e1071). Thyroid-blood repertoire similarity was quantified with the Morisita-Horn index. TCRdb trimmed the raw reads at Q25, called clones with MiXCR and kept productive beta chains. Here each entry gathers all rows of one CDR3 protein and keeps the most common genes and DNA. TCRdb, not the original authors, processed these V and J calls. A total of around 700,000 distinct CDR3 sequences appear in this sample, 30% to 40% of them only once. The ten largest clones take up approximately 31% of the sample.

What the research found in general, with its limitations: In validation, progression to ophthalmopathy was predicted by the model with more than 65% sensitivity and roughly 76% specificity, a median of 6.5 months before onset. Most expanded thyroid clonotypes (frequency above 0.001) were also found in blood, which suggests that blood repertoires may mirror thyroid immune responses. No statistical method was used to fix the sample size in advance, and group allocation was not hidden from the investigators. A 13 V-J signature model separated ophthalmopathy from stable hyperthyroidism, with about 88% sensitivity and 81% to 82% specificity in cross-validation and 80%/75% in testing.

Stable Graves' hyperthyroidism was defined as the absence of progression to ophthalmopathy over 18 months of follow-up. Hyperthyroidism patients were newly diagnosed, had a disease duration of under 2 months, and were aged 18 to 65 years. Any patient with an uncontrolled infection, another autoimmune disease, pregnancy or lactation was excluded. Diagnoses relied on clinical symptoms, serum thyroxine and TRAb, thyroid ultrasound and orbital computed tomography. PBMCs were isolated from 7.5 to 10 ml of fresh peripheral blood by Ficoll-Paque density gradient centrifugation. Trizol reagent was used to extract total RNA, and RNA quality was then checked on an Agilent 2100 Bioanalyzer. Relative to germline, V is missing 8 bases and J is missing 2 bases, with 1 base of the junction outside any gene match. The germline V gene gives CDR1 as SGHTA and CDR2 as FQGNSA. The CDR3 has 12 amino acids, counting the end cysteine and phenylalanine. The CDR3 DNA has 36 bases and is translated from base 1.

This clonotype originated in a woman aged 40 to 49 with Graves' hyperthyroidism. The receptor chain draws on TRBV7-2 and TRBJ1-1; the junction holds 8 bases that match TRBD1. Sequencing was carried out using blood. The bases read TGTGCCAGCGGACAGGGTAACACTGAAGCTTTCTTT. Its protein is CASGQGNTEAFF. Supplemented by the reference TRBV7-2 and TRBJ1-1 proteins around the CDR3, the complete variable domain is GAGVSQSPSNKVTEKGKDVELRCDPISGHTALYWYRQSLGQGLEFLIYFQGNSAPDKSGLPSDRFSAERTGGSVSTLTIQRTQQEDSAVYLCASGQGNTEAFFGQGTRLTVV.